The clone carrying this T cell receptor (beta chain) was observed a single time. Its matching antigen is unknown. Method: immunoSEQ multiplex PCR; TCRdb's copy keeps in-frame clones and lacks some. The data contain a few million clones, about 92% of them singletons. The source of the sample is a study of shared clonotypes between healthy human individuals. Background on the study: Each donor's CD8 memory used one plate, CD8 naive two, each CD4 subset three.

Study results and caveats: Naive CD4 clonotypes overlapped across several donors at roughly 5%. Among donors, sharing of clonotypes was expected to be affected by sequencing depth.

Germline CDR1 SGHAT, CDR2 FQNNGV. The length of the CDR3 is 17 residues. J was trimmed by 0 bases and V by 1 base; bases with no gene match: 8. Sequencing input: naive CD4+ T cells sorted from blood. Documented subset: CD45RA+ positively selected. This chain joins TRBV11-2 and TRBJ1-2, with 7 bases that match TRBD1. The receptor was isolated from a man younger than 35 in good health. DNA for the CDR3: TGTGCCAGCAGCTTAGGGACAGGAGTACGAGCTAACTATGGCTACACCTTC. Translation: CASSLGTGVRANYGYTF. Full variable domain (rest looked up from reference TRBV11-2 and TRBJ1-2): EAGVAQSPRYKIIEKRQSVAFWCNPISGHATLYWYQQILGQGPKLLIQFQNNGVVDDSQLPKDRFSAERLKGVDSTLKIQPAKLEDSAVYLCASSLGTGVRANYGYTFGSGTRLTVV.